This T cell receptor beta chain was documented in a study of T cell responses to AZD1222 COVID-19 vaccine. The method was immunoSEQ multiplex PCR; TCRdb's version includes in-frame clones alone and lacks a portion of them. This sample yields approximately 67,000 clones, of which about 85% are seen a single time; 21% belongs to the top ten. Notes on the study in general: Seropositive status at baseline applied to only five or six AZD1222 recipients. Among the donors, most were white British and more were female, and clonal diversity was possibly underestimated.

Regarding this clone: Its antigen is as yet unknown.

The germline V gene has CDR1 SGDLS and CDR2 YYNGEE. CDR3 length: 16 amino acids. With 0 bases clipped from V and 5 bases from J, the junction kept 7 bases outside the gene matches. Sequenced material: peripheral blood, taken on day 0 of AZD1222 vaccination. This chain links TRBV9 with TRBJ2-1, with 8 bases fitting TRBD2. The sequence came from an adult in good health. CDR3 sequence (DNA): TGTGCCAGCAGCGTAGGTTTAGCGGGGCCAAACAATGAGCAGTTCTTC. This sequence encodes CASSVGLAGPNNEQFF.